In this sample, the clone carrying this T cell receptor beta chain turned up many times. Germline values: CDR1 SGHDN, CDR2 FVKESK. This CDR3 contains 13 residues. Trimming took 1 base from V and 7 from J, leaving 10 bases between them. The data derive from a study of shared clonotypes between healthy human individuals. Only in-frame clones appear in the TCRdb table, and some are missing; sequencing was by immunoSEQ multiplex PCR. The sample shows approximately 1.1 million clones, 78% of them seen only once. This chain links TRBV14 with TRBJ1-2, with D possibly being TRBD1 (5 bases). Sequencing used memory CD4+ T cells from PBMCs. As for subset: CD45RA-negative fraction. The sequence was obtained from a man between 18 and 35 years old in good health. Some clones in this sample may be carry-over from other donors' samples. The CDR3 DNA is TGTGCCAGCAGCCAAGGTTCCGGGGGTGGCTACACCTTC. Amino acid sequence: CASSQGSGGGYTF. The complete variable domain, with remaining parts taken from reference TRBV14 and TRBJ1-2, reads EAGVTQFPSHSVIEKGQTVTLRCDPISGHDNLYWYRRVMGKEIKFLLHFVKESKQDESGMPNNRFLAERTGGTYSTLKVQPAELEDSGVYFCASSQGSGGGYTFGSGTRLTVV.